Listed below are T cell receptor beta chains from one sample, sequenced in a study of PD-1 blockade in classical Hodgkin lymphoma. Measured with immunoSEQ multiplex PCR; TCRdb has only the in-frame clones, and not every one. The table lists 100,000 to 130,000 clones, 80% to 90% of them singletons. Sequencing was performed on peripheral blood mononuclear cells (PBMCs), taken before the second cycle of nivolumab. All receptors derive from a human donor with classical Hodgkin lymphoma. Each CDR3 is given with its conserved first and last residue. A D gene is named only where the DNA matches it firmly. Where a row states a size, it is once, few, many or the class of an expanded clone; other rows omit it.

v_gene: TRBV30; abundance: NA; j_gene: TRBJ2-6; d_gene: NA; len: 13; CDR3aa: CAWTRSGANVLTF; CDR3nt: TGTGCCTGGACCCGCTCTGGGGCCAACGTCCTGACTTTC
v_gene: TRBV19; abundance: NA; j_gene: TRBJ2-1; d_gene: TRBD2; len: 15; CDR3aa: CASSIGTRGYNEQFF; CDR3nt: TGTGCCAGTAGTATCGGGACTAGAGGATACAATGAGCAGTTCTTC
v_gene: TRBV7-7; abundance: NA; j_gene: TRBJ2-7; d_gene: NA; len: 15; CDR3aa: CASSPQVGGNYEQYF; CDR3nt: TGTGCTAGCAGCCCCCAAGTCGGAGGGAACTACGAGCAGTACTTC
v_gene: TRBV18; abundance: once; j_gene: TRBJ2-3; d_gene: NA; len: 16; CDR3aa: CASSPFGSGSSDTQYF; CDR3nt: TGTGCCAGCTCACCCTTCGGGAGTGGGTCCTCAGATACGCAGTATTTT
v_gene: TRBV28; abundance: NA; j_gene: TRBJ2-4; d_gene: TRBD1; len: 13; CDR3aa: CASRETGKNIQYF; CDR3nt: TGTGCCAGCAGAGAGACAGGGAAAAACATTCAGTACTTC
v_gene: TRBV6-1; abundance: few; j_gene: TRBJ2-7; d_gene: TRBD2; len: 14; CDR3aa: CASNRLAGGYEQYF; CDR3nt: TGTGCCAGCAACCGACTAGCGGGAGGGTACGAGCAGTACTTC
v_gene: TRBV4-3; abundance: NA; j_gene: TRBJ1-2; d_gene: NA; len: 14; CDR3aa: CASSQGSGNYGYTF; CDR3nt: TGCGCCAGCAGCCAAGGGTCAGGGAACTATGGCTACACCTTC
v_gene: TRBV10-2; abundance: NA; j_gene: TRBJ2-7; d_gene: NA; len: 13; CDR3aa: CASREGTHYEQYF; CDR3nt: TGCGCCAGCAGGGAGGGTACTCACTACGAGCAGTACTTC
v_gene: TRBV9; abundance: NA; j_gene: TRBJ2-5; d_gene: TRBD2; len: 16; CDR3aa: CASSPTSGTKGETQYF; CDR3nt: TGTGCCAGCAGCCCGACTAGCGGGACGAAAGGGGAGACCCAGTACTTC
v_gene: TRBV9; abundance: NA; j_gene: TRBJ1-2; d_gene: NA; len: 14; CDR3aa: CASSAGPADYGYTF; CDR3nt: TGTGCCAGCAGCGCGGGTCCGGCTGACTATGGCTACACCTTC
v_gene: TRBV4-3; abundance: NA; j_gene: TRBJ2-7; d_gene: NA; len: 15; CDR3aa: CASSQVGLGIYEQYF; CDR3nt: TGCGCCAGCAGCCAAGTTGGGCTAGGGATCTACGAGCAGTACTTC
v_gene: TRBV11-2; abundance: NA; j_gene: TRBJ2-7; d_gene: TRBD2; len: 16; CDR3aa: CASSLYSRELVDEQYF; CDR3nt: TGTGCCAGCAGCTTATACTCGCGGGAGCTTGTCGACGAGCAGTACTTC
v_gene: TRBV19; abundance: NA; j_gene: TRBJ2-1; d_gene: TRBD2; len: 16; CDR3aa: CASSIGGGLTYNEQFF; CDR3nt: TGTGCCAGTAGTATAGGGGGGGGACTAACCTACAATGAGCAGTTCTTC
v_gene: TRBV6-6; abundance: NA; j_gene: TRBJ1-2; d_gene: TRBD1; len: 13; CDR3aa: CASRGQGAYGYTF; CDR3nt: TGTGCCAGCAGGGGACAGGGGGCCTATGGCTACACCTTC
v_gene: TRBV10-3; abundance: NA; j_gene: TRBJ2-2; d_gene: TRBD2; len: 19; CDR3aa: CAISESGLAGGITTGELFF; CDR3nt: TGTGCCATCAGTGAGTCGGGACTAGCGGGCGGTATCACCACCGGGGAGCTGTTTTTT
v_gene: TRBV10-3; abundance: few; j_gene: TRBJ1-1; d_gene: NA; len: 15; CDR3aa: CAISEEGRDRTEAFF; CDR3nt: TGTGCCATCAGTGAGGAGGGCAGGGATCGGACTGAAGCTTTCTTT
v_gene: TRBV6-5; abundance: NA; j_gene: TRBJ1-2; d_gene: NA; len: 15; CDR3aa: CASSYSDSRTYGYTF; CDR3nt: TGTGCCAGCAGTTACTCCGACAGCAGAACCTATGGCTACACCTTC
v_gene: TRBV13; abundance: NA; j_gene: TRBJ2-3; d_gene: TRBD2; len: 15; CDR3aa: CASSSRLASSDTQYF; CDR3nt: TGTGCCAGCAGCTCAAGACTAGCCTCTTCAGATACGCAGTATTTT
v_gene: TRBV6-1; abundance: few; j_gene: TRBJ1-5; d_gene: NA; len: 15; CDR3aa: CASSPDPRGNQPQHF; CDR3nt: TGTGCCAGCAGCCCAGACCCCCGAGGGAATCAGCCCCAGCATTTT
v_gene: TRBV5-8; abundance: NA; j_gene: TRBJ1-2; d_gene: NA; len: 14; CDR3aa: CASSLGAGGYGYTF; CDR3nt: TGTGCCAGCAGCTTGGGAGCTGGGGGCTATGGCTACACCTTC